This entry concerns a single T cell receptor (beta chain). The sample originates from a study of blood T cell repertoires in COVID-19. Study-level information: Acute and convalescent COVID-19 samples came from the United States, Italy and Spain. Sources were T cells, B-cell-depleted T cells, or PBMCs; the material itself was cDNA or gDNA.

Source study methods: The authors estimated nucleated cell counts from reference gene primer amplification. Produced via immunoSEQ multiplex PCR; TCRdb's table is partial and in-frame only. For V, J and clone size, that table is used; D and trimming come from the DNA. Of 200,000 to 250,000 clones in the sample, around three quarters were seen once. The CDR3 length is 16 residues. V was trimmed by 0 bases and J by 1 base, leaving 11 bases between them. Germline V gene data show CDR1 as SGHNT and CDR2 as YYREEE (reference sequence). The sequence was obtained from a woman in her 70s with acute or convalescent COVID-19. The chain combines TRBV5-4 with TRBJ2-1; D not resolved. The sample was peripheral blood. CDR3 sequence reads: CASSLGPNWSYNEQFF. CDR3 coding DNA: TGTGCCAGCAGCTTGGGTCCTAACTGGTCCTACAATGAGCAGTTCTTC.